This T cell receptor (beta chain) stems from a study of tumor-infiltrating lymphocytes in primary liver carcinoma. Study-wide background: Primary liver carcinoma, confirmed by histopathology, was surgically resected. Tumor staging was T1-T3 N0M0; sizes spanned roughly 4.2 to 11 cm across.

Germline DNA was extracted alongside blood RNA, which was obtained from unsorted whole blood. Notes on this clonotype: The antigen remains undetermined. A much more abundant neighbour one base away suggests this may be a read error. In this CDR3 the conserved last residue, phenylalanine or tryptophan, is missing, so a read error is likely.

Whole-study results and caveats: Tumor-blood pairs (like tumor-adjacent pairs) overlapped less than tumor region pairs did. Tumor specimens were characterized by a significantly higher top-250-clone fraction than blood (p = 0.039).

Trimming removed 1 base at V and 6 bases at J, with 7 bases between. This CDR3 region has 13 residues. Per germline, CDR1 SGHAT and CDR2 FQNNGV. Priming with a constant-region primer yielded TCR beta cDNA from around 540 ng total RNA. Three nested multiplex PCR rounds, a slightly modified ARM-PCR method, built the TCR beta libraries. With TRBV1-TRBV30 forward primers and a C-beta reverse primer, the first two PCR rounds were run for 10 cycles each. TCRdb redid the calling of the multiplex PCR reads with MiXCR, one entry per CDR3 protein. The sample contains 150,000 to 200,000 distinct CDR3 sequences, over 45% of which appear only once.

The chain recombines TRBV11-2 with TRBJ1-5; D uncertain. The TCR sequence derives from a man in his forties or fifties with primary liver carcinoma and hepatitis B virus infection. Material: peripheral blood. The CDR3 is CASSLGKGQPQHL. CDR3 coding DNA: TGTGCCAGCAGCTTAGGAAAGGGTCAGCCCCAGCATTTA.